The following is a TCR beta chain sequence with its context. The antigen is unknown. TCRdb re-derived calls from the RT-PCR reads in MiXCR, one entry per CDR3 protein. The table shows about 580,000 distinct CDR3 sequences, with 14% occurring only once. This sample is part of a study of response to subunit inactivated influenza vaccine. General study results and limits: The authors suggested that every seasonal influenza vaccination recruits few new T cells.

CDR1 is KGHSH, CDR2 LQKENI, per germline. The CDR3 loop spans 14 amino acids. Germline trimming cut 0 bases from V and 7 bases from J; bases unmatched to any gene: 4. The J gene is TRBJ2-7, the V gene TRBV18, with 9 bases lining up with TRBD2. This clonotype originated in a man aged 50 to 60 who received an inactivated influenza vaccine. Sequenced material: PBMCs from blood, taken 12 days after vaccination. The CDR3 region has the DNA TGTGCCAGCTCACCACCGGGACTAGCCGGGGAGCAGTACTTC. Translating gives CASSPPGLAGEQYF.